The entry that follows covers one T cell receptor beta chain sequence. This sample's time point: patch test 1, 2 weeks after DPC sensitization. Treatment described: therapeutic diphenylcyclopropenone sensitization with weekly scalp DPC. TCRdb reprocessed the RACE reads with MiXCR, giving one entry per CDR3 protein. Among 180,000 or so distinct CDR3 sequences listed, roughly 14% were seen once. The sample originates from a study of human T cells and chemical hapten exposure. The junction had 8 bases not matched to a gene; V was cut back by 6 bases and J by 5 bases. This CDR3 is built from 14 residues. This receptor was identified in a woman under 40 with alopecia areata. Some clones in this sample may be carry-over from other donors' samples. This sample comprised whole blood, obtained in connection with sensitization to the hapten diphenylcyclopropenone (DPC). The chain employs TRBV12-3 or TRBV12-4 and TRBJ1-1, with TRBD1 identical over 8 bases. The CDR3 nucleotides are TGTGCCAGCAGCGATGACAGGGGCGAAACTGAAGCTTTCTTT. This encodes CASSDDRGETEAFF.